The 24 T cell receptor beta chains in this list originate from one sample, sequenced in a study of cytomegalovirus exposure and HLA in healthy donors. The PCR made use of 60 Vbeta and 13 Jbeta primers. TCRdb's table, derived via immunoSEQ multiplex PCR, lists solely in-frame clones and lacks some. Here the sample spans 150,000 to 160,000 clones, over 65% being singletons. Material for sequencing was PBMCs. Receptor source: a woman aged 40 to 55 in good health and CMV-seronegative.

This chain connects TRBV7-8 to TRBJ1-2; no firm D call. The CDR3 has 14 residues. The V gene lost 3 bases and the J gene lost 2 bases, with 10 bases spanning the gap. Germline assignment: CDR1 SGHVS and CDR2 FQNEAQ. CDR3 sequence reads: CASSLTLTNYGYTF. The CDR3 bases are TGTGCCAGCAGCTTGACACTTACCAACTATGGCTACACCTTC.

This chain links TRBV28 with TRBJ1-1, with 8 positions matching TRBD1. CDR1 is MDHEN and CDR2 is SYDVKM in the germline V gene. This CDR3 has 15 residues. The J segment lost 5 bases and the V segment lost 5 bases, leaving 10 bases of the junction unmatched. The CDR3 DNA is TGTGCCAGCAGTCTTCAAACAGGGGGTTGGACTGAAGCTTTCTTT. This sequence encodes CASSLQTGGWTEAFF.

V usage is TRBV7-9 and J usage is TRBJ2-1; the match to TRBD2 covers 11 bases. V shed 6 bases and J 7 bases; nucleotides not matched to a gene: 5. The CDR3 spans 14 residues. Germline loops: CDR1 SEHNR, CDR2 FQNEAQ (reference sequence). CDR3 sequence reads: CASSTSGRGNEQFF. Here the CDR3 DNA reads TGTGCCAGCAGTACTAGCGGGAGAGGTAATGAGCAGTTCTTC. The whole variable domain, remainder taken from reference TRBV7-9 and TRBJ2-1, is DTGVSQNPRHKITKRGQNVTFRCDPISEHNRLYWYRQTLGQGPEFLTYFQNEAQLEKSRLLSDRFSAERPKGSFSTLEIQRTEQGDSAMYLCASSTSGRGNEQFFGPGTRLTVL.

The chain is built from TRBV7-9 and TRBJ1-2; TRBD1 is a possible D gene (5 bases). Germline V gives CDR1 SEHNR, CDR2 FQNEAQ (reference sequence). CDR3 length: 14 residues. V dropped 8 bases and J dropped 4 bases, with 17 bases sitting between them. Here the CDR3 DNA reads TGTGCCAGCCTCCCTTTTGGAAGGGGCTATGGCTACACCTTC. Protein: CASLPFGRGYGYTF. Variable domain in full (rest from reference TRBV7-9 and TRBJ1-2): DTGVSQNPRHKITKRGQNVTFRCDPISEHNRLYWYRQTLGQGPEFLTYFQNEAQLEKSRLLSDRFSAERPKGSFSTLEIQRTEQGDSAMYLCASLPFGRGYGYTFGSGTRLTVV.

The rearrangement joins TRBV11-3 to TRBJ2-3; 9 nucleotides align to TRBD1. The CDR3 has 13 residues. Germline V gene data show CDR1 as SGHNT and CDR2 as YENEEA. The V and J ends lost 8 bases and 3 bases, in that order; junction bases with no gene match: 3. CDR3 DNA sequence: TGTGCCAGCGGCGGACAGGGGACAGATACGCAGTATTTT. Amino acid sequence: CASGGQGTDTQYF.

The V call is TRBV2, the J call TRBJ1-1; D is unresolved. Germline loops: CDR1 SNHLY, CDR2 FYNNEI. V was clipped by 7 bases and J by 5 bases, with 14 bases between them. CDR3 length: 13 residues. The CDR3: CASTSAGWTEAFF. The CDR3, as DNA: TGTGCCAGCACATCGGCGGGGTGGACTGAAGCTTTCTTT.

This sequence joins TRBV23-1 and TRBJ1-5; D unclear. TRBV23-1 is known as an ORF, though its function is uncertain. This CDR3 comprises 15 residues. V shed 2 bases and J shed 0 bases, with 8 bases lying between them. DNA for the CDR3: TGCGCCAGCAGTCAACAGAAAAATAGCAATCAGCCCCAGCATTTT. Its protein is CASSQQKNSNQPQHF.

This clone appeared a few times. The chain employs TRBV10-2 and TRBJ2-7, with D maybe TRBD1 (5 bases). The ends were cut back, 3 bases at V and 2 bases at J, with 5 bases in the middle. The CDR3 is 12 amino acids. Germline V gene lookup returns CDR1 WSHSY and CDR2 SAAADI. The CDR3 spells CASSEGAYEQYF. CDR3 DNA: TGCGCCAGCAGTGAAGGGGCCTACGAGCAGTACTTC.

To note about this clone: No DNA is shown, since the ends of the CDR3 on it are uncertain; the CDR3 is the one TCRdb lists. The rearrangement uses TRBV11-2 and TRBJ2-5; the table gives TRBD2 as D, unverified against the DNA. Germline-derived CDR1 and CDR2 are SGHAT and FQNNGV. The CDR3 has 16 amino acids, counting both end residues. This chain's CDR3 is CASSLVAPGTSGEKYF.

V and J are TRBV11-2 and TRBJ1-4, with D possibly being TRBD1 (6 bases). This CDR3 spans 15 amino acids. V dropped 4 bases and J dropped 6 bases, with 15 bases sitting between them. CDR1 and CDR2 from the germline V gene are SGHAT and FQNNGV. CDR3 in amino acids: CASSSVRGWYEKLFF. The CDR3 DNA sequence: TGTGCCAGCAGCTCAGTGAGGGGGTGGTATGAAAAACTGTTTTTT.

The rearrangement links TRBV4-1 to TRBJ2-7; possibly TRBD2 for D (7 bases). CDR3 length: 16 residues. The ends were cut back, 0 bases at V and 1 base at J, with 13 bases in the middle. CDR1 MGHRA and CDR2 YSYEKL come from the germline V gene. The DNA for the CDR3 is TGCGCCAGCAGCCAAGATAGAGGGGGGGGATCCTACGAGCAGTACTTC. Its protein is CASSQDRGGGSYEQYF.

The V and J genes are TRBV7-8 and TRBJ2-7; 7 bases align to TRBD2. Germline CDR1 SGHVS, CDR2 FQNEAQ. The CDR3 is 13 residues long. Trimming cost V 1 base and J 6 bases; bases outside gene matches: 3. The CDR3: CASSLGGGSEQYF. Here the CDR3 DNA reads TGTGCCAGCAGCTTAGGGGGGGGGAGCGAGCAGTACTTC. Full variable domain (remainder filled in from reference TRBV7-8 and TRBJ2-7): GAGVSQSPRYKVAKRGQDVALRCDPISGHVSLFWYQQALGQGPEFLTYFQNEAQLDKSGLPSDRFFAERPEGSVSTLKIQRTQQEDSAVYLCASSLGGGSEQYFGPGTRLTVT.

V gene TRBV10-3 combines with J gene TRBJ1-2, with D hard to call. CDR1 is ENHRY and CDR2 is SYGVKD in the germline V gene. The CDR3 contains 17 residues. Trimming shortened V by 0 bases and J by 0 bases, and 14 bases separated the two germline ends. The DNA of the CDR3 is TGTGCCATCAGTGAGTCCGGCACTATATCATCTAACTATGGCTACACCTTC. Encoded protein: CAISESGTISSNYGYTF.

This clone was detected a few times. The CDR3 DNA follows: TGTGCCAGCAGCTTCAGGGGTCCCTACGAGCAGTACTTC. This translates into CASSFRGPYEQYF. The rearrangement joins TRBV5-6 to TRBJ2-7; maybe TRBD1 (6 bases). Germline-derived CDR1 and CDR2 are SGHDT and YYEEEE. Trimming cost V 2 bases and J 2 bases, with 8 bases left between them. This CDR3 is 13 amino acids long.

The table lists this clone with a few counts. J is TRBJ2-7 and V is TRBV5-8; 12 bases fit TRBD2. Per germline, CDR1 SGHTS and CDR2 YDEGEE. The V segment lost 5 bases and the J segment 0 bases; nucleotides outside the gene matches: 15. The CDR3 loop spans 19 amino acids. This CDR3 is CASSARLAGAWSSSYEQYF. As DNA, the CDR3 is TGTGCCAGCAGTGCTCGACTAGCGGGGGCGTGGTCAAGCTCCTACGAGCAGTACTTC.

This clone came up once. The rearrangement joins TRBV5-4 to TRBJ2-2; 7 bases map to TRBD2. This CDR3 has 15 amino acids. Germline V gene sequence: CDR1 SGHNT, CDR2 YYREEE (reference sequence). The trim removed 2 bases at V and 1 base at J, leaving 2 bases unmatched. As DNA, the CDR3 is TGTGCCAGCAGCTTTGGCGGGGGGAACACCGGGGAGCTGTTTTTT. Translating it yields CASSFGGGNTGELFF.

The chain joins TRBV11-2 to TRBJ2-1; TRBD1 matches 7 bases. CDR3 length: 14 residues. The V and J ends lost 5 bases and 6 bases, in that order; junction bases with no gene match: 7. Germline-derived CDR1 and CDR2 are SGHAT and FQNNGV. The CDR3 DNA reads as TGTGCCAGCAGCCCCCCTCCAGGGGGCAATGAGCAGTTCTTC. Translation: CASSPPPGGNEQFF.

The gene calls are TRBV19 and TRBJ1-2; TRBD1 agrees at 10 bases. Germline V gives CDR1 LNHDA, CDR2 SQIVND (reference sequence). The CDR3 has 14 amino acids. V lost 6 bases, J lost 6 bases, and 7 bases stayed unmatched. The CDR3 protein is CASSPDRGRDGYTF. The CDR3, as DNA: TGTGCCAGTAGCCCCGACAGGGGGCGCGATGGCTACACCTTC. The variable domain in full, with the rest retrieved from reference TRBV19 and TRBJ1-2, is DGGITQSPKYLFRKEGQNVTLSCEQNLNHDAMYWYRQDPGQGLRLIYYSQIVNDFQKGDIAEGYSVSREKKESFPLTVTSAQKNPTAFYLCASSPDRGRDGYTFGSGTRLTVV.

J is TRBJ2-5 and V is TRBV5-1, with D perhaps TRBD2 (6 bases). The DNA end is a closer match to TRBJ2-7, so the J assignment may be wrong. The CDR3 length is 13 residues. The germline V gene encodes CDR1 SGHRS and CDR2 YFSETQ. CDR3: CASSLSGAYEQYF. CDR3 coding DNA: TGCGCCAGCAGCTTGTCGGGAGCCTACGAGCAGTACTTC.

This chain joins TRBV13 and TRBJ2-3; 8 bases are a match to TRBD1. Germline loops: CDR1 PRHDT, CDR2 FYEKMQ (reference sequence). J was trimmed by 5 bases and V by 5 bases; bases with no gene match: 15. This CDR3 is built from 17 residues. Written as DNA, the CDR3 is TGTGCCAGCAGCGGAACTGAGGGCCAGGGGGCTAAAGATACGCAGTATTTT. Translation gives CASSGTEGQGAKDTQYF.

V usage is TRBV2 and J usage is TRBJ1-6; D is possibly TRBD1 (5 bases). V gave up 8 bases and J gave up 0 bases, with 20 bases separating them. This CDR3 region has 18 residues. Looked up from germline, CDR1 is SNHLY and CDR2 is FYNNEI. The CDR3 DNA follows: TGTGCCAGCTGGGGAAGGGGCTCAAGCAGCTCCTATAATTCACCCCTCCACTTT. Its translation: CASWGRGSSSSYNSPLHF.

The CDR3 spells CASSLRGHSYEQYF. In nucleotides, the CDR3 is TGTGCCAGCAGCTTAAGGGGCCACTCCTACGAGCAGTACTTC. The chain carries TRBV7-9 and TRBJ2-7, with a tentative D call TRBD1 (5 bases). V was clipped by 2 bases and J by 0 bases, with 8 bases between them. Germline lookup yields CDR1 SEHNR and CDR2 FQNEAQ (reference sequence). The CDR3 has 14 residues.

The V gene is TRBV6-1, the J gene TRBJ2-1, with 9 bases lining up with TRBD2. Germline V gives CDR1 MNHNS, CDR2 SASEGT. The CDR3 contains 14 residues. Unmatched junction bases numbered 4, after V lost 4 bases and J lost 6 bases. CDR3 in DNA: TGTGCCAGCAGTGTAGCGGGGGACTCCAATGAGCAGTTCTTC. Amino acids: CASSVAGDSNEQFF.

The chain combines TRBV4-1 with TRBJ1-5, with 8 bases aligning to TRBD1. The V and J ends lost 5 bases and 7 bases, in that order; junction bases with no gene match: 13. CDR1 and CDR2 from the germline V gene are MGHRA and YSYEKL. CDR3 length equals 16 residues. CDR3 bases: TGCGCCAGCAGCTCGGACCCCGGACAGGGAGAGCAGCCCCAGCATTTT. Translation: CASSSDPGQGEQPQHF.